These 4 T cell receptor beta chains were all obtained from the same sample, sequenced in a study of regulatory dendritic cells for organ transplantation. Only in-frame clones appear in the TCRdb table, and some are missing; sequencing was by immunoSEQ multiplex PCR. The table shows approximately 35,000 clones, with roughly 89% occurring only once. Material for sequencing was naive CD4+ T cells from blood. Subset given: CD45RA+ naive T cells. Receptors were obtained from a human donor in good health.

This sequence joins TRBV7-8 and TRBJ1-1, with 8 nucleotides matching TRBD1. Germline CDR1 reads SGHVS; CDR2 reads FQNEAQ. The ends lost 5 bases at V and 5 bases at J; junction bases unmatched: 10. The CDR3 covers 15 residues. The CDR3 DNA reads as TGTGCCAGCAGCCTCCGACAGGGGAAGGGGACTGAAGCTTTCTTT. It translates to CASSLRQGKGTEAFF. Full variable domain (outside the CDR3, taken from reference TRBV7-8 and TRBJ1-1): GAGVSQSPRYKVAKRGQDVALRCDPISGHVSLFWYQQALGQGPEFLTYFQNEAQLDKSGLPSDRFFAERPEGSVSTLKIQRTQQEDSAVYLCASSLRQGKGTEAFFGQGTRLTVV.

In this sample, this clone turned up once. The chain carries TRBV7-2 and TRBJ2-1; 7 bases are shared with TRBD2. With V trimmed by 5 bases and J by 9 bases, 7 bases remained unmatched. From germline, CDR1 is SGHTA and CDR2 FQGNSA. The CDR3 totals 13 residues. The CDR3 nucleotides are TGTGCCAGCAGCCTCCGGGGGGACGGTGAGCAGTTCTTC. This sequence encodes CASSLRGDGEQFF.

This chain links TRBV4-1 with TRBJ2-7; TRBD2 matches 10 bases. The CDR3 covers 16 residues. Germline V gene sequence: CDR1 MGHRA, CDR2 YSYEKL. V shed 2 bases and J 4 bases; nucleotides not matched to a gene: 8. In nucleotides, the CDR3 is TGCGCCAGCAGCCAAACTACTAGCGGGAAGAGATACGAGCAGTACTTC. It translates to CASSQTTSGKRYEQYF.

The chain joins TRBV7-3 to TRBJ1-6, with D unclear. Trimming pared 4 bases from V and 13 bases from J, leaving 14 bases between. The CDR3 consists of 13 residues. The germline CDR1 and CDR2 sequences are SGHTA and FQGTGA. CDR3 DNA sequence: TGTGCCAGCAGCTGGAGGCGGGGAGCGCCCCTCCACTTT. It translates to CASSWRRGAPLHF. The whole variable domain, remainder taken from reference TRBV7-3 and TRBJ1-6, is GAGVSQTPSNKVTEKGKYVELRCDPISGHTALYWYRQSLGQGPEFLIYFQGTGAADDSGLPNDRFFAVRPEGSVSTLKIQRTERGDSAVYLCASSWRRGAPLHFGNGTRLTVT.